Each of the 28 T cell receptor beta chains below was sequenced from the same sample in a study of CD8 T cells in ankylosing spondylitis. Regarding the study as a whole: The study identified a TCR beta motif of several highly homologous variants that appeared characteristic of ankylosing spondylitis blood.

TCRdb fed the 5' RACE reads into MiXCR, producing one record per CDR3 protein. The table lists approximately 540,000 distinct CDR3 sequences, more than 9.5% of them singletons. No antigens are known for them. Sequenced: blood, either unsorted or a sorted T cell fraction (not recorded which). The receptors were sampled from a male donor with ankylosing spondylitis.

The chain has TRBV29-1 and TRBJ2-2; 7 nucleotides align to TRBD2. Germline V CDR1 and CDR2: SQVTM, ANQGSEA. This CDR3 is built from 16 residues. V shed 3 bases, J shed 1 base, and the junction held 8 bases outside the gene matches. In nucleotides, the CDR3 is TGCAGCGTTGAGACGACCGGGGGGAAGAACACCGGGGAGCTGTTTTTT. Encoded protein: CSVETTGGKNTGELFF.

This clonotype was recorded at least ten times. V and J are TRBV11-2 and TRBJ2-1, with 13 bases aligning to TRBD2. The CDR3 is 16 residues long. Per germline, CDR1 SGHAT and CDR2 FQNNGV. V gave up 3 bases and J gave up 9 bases; unmatched junction bases: 8. DNA for the CDR3: TGTGCCAGCAGCTTGGGACTAGCGGGAAGGTCTATTGAGCAGTTCTTC. Its translation: CASSLGLAGRSIEQFF.

The chain uses TRBV18 and TRBJ1-1; D is uncertain. The CDR3 is 13 amino acids. Trimming pared 4 bases from V and 6 bases from J, leaving 12 bases between. In germline, CDR1 is KGHSH, CDR2 LQKENI. The CDR3 coding sequence is TGTGCCAGCTCACACCGACTGGATCCTGAAGCTTTCTTT. Protein product: CASSHRLDPEAFF. The variable domain in full, completed from reference TRBV18 and TRBJ1-1, reads NAGVMQNPRHLVRRRGQEARLRCSPMKGHSHVYWYRQLPEEGLKFMVYLQKENIIDESGMPKERFSAEFPKEGPSILRIQQVVRGDSAAYFCASSHRLDPEAFFGQGTRLTVV.

The chain employs TRBV2 and TRBJ2-7; 7 nucleotides agree with TRBD1. Germline CDR1 is SNHLY and CDR2 is FYNNEI. J gave up 7 bases and V 4 bases, and 7 bases lay outside the gene matches. This CDR3 contains 13 residues. CDR3 in DNA: TGTGCCAGCAGTGGGACAGGTGCTGGGGAGCAGTACGTC. Protein: CASSGTGAGEQYV.

V is TRBV5-4 and J is TRBJ2-3, with D maybe TRBD2 (5 bases). V was trimmed by 7 bases and J by 4 bases, leaving 16 bases between them. The length of the CDR3 is 14 residues. The germline gives CDR1 SGHNT, CDR2 YYREEE (reference sequence). The DNA for the CDR3 is TGTGCCAGCCGCGCCGTCGGGAAGTCAGATACGCAGTATTTT. Protein: CASRAVGKSDTQYF. The full variable domain, its missing parts supplied by reference TRBV5-4 and TRBJ2-3, is ETGVTQSPTHLIKTRGQQVTLRCSSQSGHNTVSWYQQALGQGPQFIFQYYREEENGRGNFPPRFSGLQFPNYSSELNVNALELDDSALYLCASRAVGKSDTQYFGPGTRLTVL.

V usage is TRBV20-1 and J usage is TRBJ1-5; the D gene is possibly TRBD1 (6 bases). The CDR3 totals 15 residues. Germline V gene lookup returns CDR1 DFQATT and CDR2 SNEGSKA (reference sequence). Trimming took 4 bases from V and 7 from J, leaving 20 bases between them. CDR3 DNA sequence: TGCAGTGCTAAACATCAGGGGTTAATCGGCCAGCCCCAGCATTTT. Translating it yields CSAKHQGLIGQPQHF.

Ten or more counts support this clonotype. This rearrangement joins TRBV25-1 to TRBJ2-7; TRBD1 matches 8 bases. The CDR3 sequence is 13 residues long. Germline trimming cut 6 bases from V and 3 bases from J; bases unmatched to any gene: 4. CDR1 MGHDK and CDR2 SYGVNS come from the germline V gene. CDR3: CASRSTGGYEQYF. The CDR3, as DNA: TGTGCCAGCAGAAGTACAGGGGGCTACGAGCAGTACTTC.

There are a few counts of this clonotype. This rearrangement joins TRBV20-1 to TRBJ2-5; the D gene is possibly TRBD2 (7 bases). CDR1 and CDR2 (germline): DFQATT, SNEGSKA (reference sequence). Trimming left V 1 base short and J 1 base short, with 10 bases between. There are 14 residues in the CDR3. CDR3 sequence reads: CSARGGGPQETQYF. The CDR3 DNA reads TGCAGTGCTAGAGGGGGGGGGCCCCAAGAGACCCAGTACTTC.

This clonotype appeared many times. This chain links TRBV20-1 with TRBJ1-1; D is perhaps TRBD1 (6 bases). The CDR3 totals 15 residues. Germline lookup yields CDR1 DFQATT and CDR2 SNEGSKA (reference sequence). V gave up 5 bases and J gave up 1 base, with 17 bases separating them. CDR3 loop: CSARNSDRQNTEAFF. The DNA for the CDR3 is TGCAGTGCTCGGAACAGCGACAGGCAGAACACTGAAGCTTTCTTT.

Only a few counts were recorded for this clonotype. The chain employs TRBV7-8 and TRBJ2-5, with D possibly being TRBD1 (5 bases). CDR3 size: 14 residues. Germline loops: CDR1 SGHVS, CDR2 FQNEAQ. Trimming stripped 7 bases from V and 5 bases from J, with 17 bases between. Here the CDR3 DNA reads TGTGCCAGCAAAACGACAGCCGTCAGGGAGACCCAGTACTTC. Residues: CASKTTAVRETQYF.

This chain connects TRBV7-2 to TRBJ2-7; D uncertain. The CDR3 has 14 amino acids. The V gene lost 6 bases and the J gene lost 0 bases, with 12 bases spanning the gap. Germline V CDR1 and CDR2: SGHTA, FQGNSA. CDR3 sequence (DNA): TGTGCCAGCAGGACCGGCCAGAGCTCCTACGAGCAGTACTTC. Residues: CASRTGQSSYEQYF. Together with reference TRBV7-2 and TRBJ2-7, the CDR3 gives the full variable domain: GAGVSQSPSNKVTEKGKDVELRCDPISGHTALYWYRQSLGQGLEFLIYFQGNSAPDKSGLPSDRFSAERTGGSVSTLTIQRTQQEDSAVYLCASRTGQSSYEQYFGPGTRLTVT.

This clonotype was seen at least ten times. This chain links TRBV29-1 with TRBJ2-3; D is perhaps TRBD1 (5 bases). V was clipped by 4 bases and J by 3 bases, with 14 bases between them. Germline V gene data show CDR1 as SQVTM and CDR2 as ANQGSEA. This CDR3 is 14 amino acids long. The CDR3 DNA is TGCAGCGTTGCGGCAGGGCCTATTACAGATACGCAGTATTTT. Protein: CSVAAGPITDTQYF.

This clonotype was observed at least ten times. The chain recombines TRBV5-1 with TRBJ2-1; D is unresolved. V was shortened by 4 bases and J by 5 bases, with 13 bases between the two germline ends. The CDR3 sequence is 14 residues long. Germline-derived CDR1 and CDR2 are SGHRS and YFSETQ. The CDR3 is CASSPVTLNNEQFF. The CDR3 nucleotides read TGCGCCAGCAGCCCTGTCACCCTTAACAATGAGCAGTTCTTC.

A few counts support this clonotype. The chain combines TRBV5-5 with TRBJ1-2; D not certain. The ends were cut back, 2 bases at V and 9 bases at J, with 11 bases in the middle. Germline V lookup: CDR1 SGHKS, CDR2 YYEKEE (reference sequence). This CDR3 is built from 12 residues. CDR3 coding DNA: TGTGCCAGCAGCTTTAGGACGGGAAGCTACACCTTC. Translated: CASSFRTGSYTF.

This clonotype showed up many times. This chain links TRBV5-1 with TRBJ2-2; 8 nucleotides align to TRBD1. The CDR3 extends over 15 amino acids. Germline CDR1 reads SGHRS; CDR2 reads YFSETQ. V lost 4 bases to trimming and J lost 5 bases; unmatched junction nucleotides: 7. The DNA of the CDR3 is TGCGCCAGCAGCCCCCAGGGACAGGTGACCGGGGAGCTGTTTTTT. Amino acid sequence: CASSPQGQVTGELFF.

This clonotype occurred many times. The chain has TRBV7-2 and TRBJ2-1; 8 bases are shared with TRBD1. From germline, CDR1 is SGHTA and CDR2 FQGNSA. The CDR3 extends over 13 amino acids. J lost 13 bases, V lost 1 base, and 6 bases had no gene match. CDR3 DNA: TGTGCCAGCAGCTTAGGTGGGGACAGGCTCCAGTTCTTC. It translates to CASSLGGDRLQFF.

This clonotype has a handful of counts. This chain links TRBV11-3 with TRBJ2-1; tentative D call: TRBD2 (6 bases). V shed 3 bases and J shed 3 bases, with 12 bases lying between them. The CDR3 has 15 amino acids. Germline V gives CDR1 SGHNT, CDR2 YENEEA. Here the CDR3 DNA reads TGTGCCAGCAGCTTCAGCGGGCGAATCTACAATGAGCAGTTCTTC. Encoded protein: CASSFSGRIYNEQFF.

The chain carries TRBV6-1 and TRBJ2-7, with D unclear. Trimming left V 2 bases short and J 0 bases short, with 8 bases between. Germline V lookup: CDR1 MNHNS, CDR2 SASEGT. There are 14 residues in the CDR3. The CDR3 is CASSEPWSSYEQYV. CDR3 coding DNA: TGTGCCAGCAGTGAACCTTGGAGCTCCTACGAGCAGTACGTC.

The chain links TRBV20-1 to TRBJ2-5; D may be TRBD1 (5 bases). The germline gives CDR1 DFQATT, CDR2 SNEGSKA (reference sequence). The CDR3 loop spans 14 amino acids. Deletions cut 7 bases from V and 5 bases from J, with 20 bases between. CDR3 region: CSVAEGARRETQYF. CDR3 in DNA: TGCAGTGTCGCGGAAGGGGCCCGGCGGGAGACCCAGTACTTC.

This clonotype was detected a few times. The chain is built from TRBV9 and TRBJ2-1; TRBD2 matches at 12 bases. With 3 bases clipped from V and 1 base from J, the junction kept 8 bases outside the gene matches. Germline CDR1 is SGDLS and CDR2 is YYNGEE. The CDR3 runs to 18 residues. The CDR3 bases are TGTGCCAGCAGCGCACCCCTAGCGGGAGGGCCGTCCTACAATGAGCAGTTCTTC. It is translated as CASSAPLAGGPSYNEQFF.

V gene TRBV2 combines with J gene TRBJ2-5, with a possible D match to TRBD2 (6 bases). V was trimmed by 7 bases and J by 2 bases, leaving 14 bases between them. The germline V gene encodes CDR1 SNHLY and CDR2 FYNNEI. The CDR3 is 14 amino acids. CDR3 sequence reads: CASTPTGVQETQYF. The CDR3 region has the DNA TGTGCCAGCACCCCGACGGGAGTACAAGAGACCCAGTACTTC.

This clonotype has only a few counts. The chain combines TRBV20-1 with TRBJ1-2; D not resolved. The CDR3 extends over 13 amino acids. Per germline, CDR1 DFQATT and CDR2 SNEGSKA (reference sequence). V was shortened by 1 base and J by 2 bases, with 8 bases between the two germline ends. CDR3: CSARATWNYGYTF. CDR3 coding DNA: TGCAGTGCTAGAGCTACATGGAACTATGGCTACACCTTC.

The rearrangement uses TRBV20-1 and TRBJ2-2; 8 bases match TRBD2. The V gene's germline CDR1 is DFQATT and CDR2 SNEGSKA (reference sequence). V gave up 5 bases and J gave up 1 base; unmatched junction bases: 6. This CDR3 is built from 15 residues. The CDR3 nucleotides read TGCAGTGCTGCCCGGGCGGGAGGGAACACCGGGGAGCTGTTTTTT. This sequence encodes CSAARAGGNTGELFF.

This clonotype has just a few counts. This chain uses TRBV12-3 or TRBV12-4 with TRBJ1-5, with D tentatively TRBD1 (5 bases). The V gene lost 7 bases and the J gene lost 4 bases, with 11 bases spanning the gap. This CDR3 region has 13 residues. The CDR3 DNA reads as TGTGCCAGCAACCGGGGACGTAATCAGCCCCAGCATTTT. Translating gives CASNRGRNQPQHF.

J is TRBJ2-4 and V is TRBV9, with D possibly being TRBD1 (6 bases). Trimming stripped 0 bases from V and 7 bases from J, with 17 bases between. CDR3 length equals 16 residues. CDR1 is SGDLS and CDR2 is YYNGEE in the germline V gene. The CDR3 DNA reads TGTGCCAGCAGCGTAGGTCCACCGGGACACGGGAACATTCAGTACTTC. Translating gives CASSVGPPGHGNIQYF.

For the CDR3, the DNA is TGCAGTGCTAGCGTAGCGGGAGTGCCTTACAATGAGCAGTTCTTC. Translation: CSASVAGVPYNEQFF. This chain links TRBV20-1 with TRBJ2-1; the match to TRBD2 covers 9 bases. V lost 3 bases and J lost 4; bases outside the gene matches: 7. CDR1 and CDR2 (germline): DFQATT, SNEGSKA (reference sequence). The CDR3 runs 15 residues.

This clonotype has a handful of counts. This chain's CDR3 is CSAKGLAGGEQFF. Written as DNA, the CDR3 is TGCAGTGCTAAAGGACTAGCGGGAGGTGAGCAGTTCTTC. V gene TRBV20-1 combines with J gene TRBJ2-1; 14 bases map to TRBD2. CDR1 is DFQATT, CDR2 SNEGSKA, per germline (reference sequence). The CDR3 runs 13 residues. The junction had 2 bases not matched to a gene; V was cut back by 4 bases and J by 9 bases.

This rearrangement joins TRBV2 to TRBJ2-5; D call uncertain. V lost 10 bases, J lost 0 bases, and 6 bases lay in between. The CDR3 covers 11 residues. The germline CDR1 and CDR2 sequences are SNHLY and FYNNEI. This CDR3 reads CATKYQETQYF. CDR3 in DNA: TGTGCCACCAAGTACCAAGAGACCCAGTACTTC. Full variable domain (outside the CDR3, taken from reference TRBV2 and TRBJ2-5): EPEVTQTPSHQVTQMGQEVILRCVPISNHLYFYWYRQILGQKVEFLVSFYNNEISEKSEIFDDQFSVERPDGSNFTLKIRSTKLEDSAMYFCATKYQETQYFGPGTRLLVL.